A single sample is the source of the 6 T cell receptor beta chains below, sequenced in a study of response to subunit inactivated influenza vaccine. TCRdb analysed the RT-PCR reads with MiXCR anew, one entry per CDR3 protein. In the table there are about 500,000 distinct CDR3 sequences, about 15% of which are singletons. Sequenced here: CD4+ T cells sorted from PBMCs, sampled less than 25 months after vaccination. These receptor sequences come from a man between 50 and 69 years old who received an inactivated influenza vaccine.

This clonotype was counted only a few times. V gene TRBV20-1 combines with J gene TRBJ2-3; 13 nucleotides align to TRBD2. The CDR3 loop spans 14 amino acids. V gave up 6 bases and J gave up 3 bases; unmatched junction bases: 3. The germline V gene has CDR1 DFQATT and CDR2 SNEGSKA (reference sequence). CDR3 sequence reads: CSARTSGRTDTQYF. CDR3 nucleotide sequence: TGCAGTGCCAGGACTAGCGGGAGAACAGATACGCAGTATTTT.

This clonotype has more than one count but fewer than ten. The CDR3 here is CASSLGDYGEQFF. CDR3 in DNA: TGTGCCAGCAGCTTGGGAGACTACGGTGAGCAGTTCTTC. V and J are TRBV7-8 and TRBJ2-1; D perhaps matches TRBD2 (5 bases). V was shortened by 3 bases and J by 9 bases, with 12 bases between the two germline ends. This CDR3 spans 13 amino acids. The germline gives CDR1 SGHVS, CDR2 FQNEAQ.

This clonotype was counted many times. The genes are TRBV3-1 and TRBJ1-6, with no clear D. Trimming took off 3 bases at V and 7 bases at J, with 10 bases between the two ends. The CDR3 length is 14 residues. Germline V gene sequence: CDR1 LGHDT, CDR2 YNNKEL (reference sequence). For the CDR3, the DNA is TGTGCCAGCAGCCAGTTACAACCCAATTCACCCCTCCACTTT. It is translated as CASSQLQPNSPLHF.

This clonotype turned up a few times. The rearrangement uses TRBV20-1 and TRBJ1-1; possible D gene TRBD1, 6 bases. CDR1 DFQATT and CDR2 SNEGSKA come from the germline V gene (reference sequence). CDR3 length: 15 amino acids. V lost 0 bases, J lost 1 base, and 12 bases lay in between. The CDR3 reads CSARDHYRANTEAFF. The CDR3, as DNA: TGCAGTGCTAGAGATCACTACAGGGCGAACACTGAAGCTTTCTTT.

Written as DNA, the CDR3 is TGCGCCAGCAGCTTAAGACAGGGAACCCATGGCTACACCTTC. Residues: CASSLRQGTHGYTF. V gene TRBV5-1 combines with J gene TRBJ1-2, with 7 bases that match TRBD1. This CDR3 region has 14 residues. Germline-derived CDR1 and CDR2 are SGHRS and YFSETQ. Germline trimming cut 2 bases from V and 6 bases from J; bases unmatched to any gene: 7.

V and J are TRBV27 and TRBJ1-2; D is unresolved. V was clipped by 1 base and J by 2 bases, with 17 bases between them. Germline CDR1 and CDR2: MNHEY and SMNVEV (reference sequence). This CDR3 is built from 17 residues. The CDR3 region is CASSLYGFISPNYGYTF. The CDR3 DNA follows: TGTGCCAGCAGTTTATATGGGTTCATCTCTCCGAACTATGGCTACACCTTC.